Detailed here is one TCR beta chain. What it binds is not known. This sample is part of a study of T cells after yellow fever vaccination. Across the whole study: Fractions of limited cellularity were prepared by means of SMART-Seq v4 Ultra Low Input.

UMIs and a universal primer site were added when TCR cDNA was made by 5'RACE template switching. TCRdb re-called the 5' RACE reads with MiXCR, one entry per CDR3 protein. Of about 160,000 distinct CDR3 sequences listed, about 7% are singletons. Per germline, CDR1 MDHEN and CDR2 SYDVKM. The CDR3 covers 15 residues. V shed 2 bases and J shed 8 bases, with 16 bases lying between them. Regarding the study as a whole: Subsequent to the booster, the majority of primary-vaccination clones reappeared (under 98% CD4, approximately 90% CD8). A small proportion of clonotypes was detected in both the CD4 and CD8 compartments.

The chain uses TRBV28 and TRBJ2-1; perhaps D is TRBD1 or TRBD2 (5 bases each). The source is a man younger than 30 who received the YFV17D yellow fever vaccine. Sample: CD4+ T cells sorted from PBMCs, taken more than 4 days after the first yellow fever vaccination. The CDR3 sequence: CASSLPGPSQYEQFF. The DNA for the CDR3 is TGTGCCAGCAGTTTACCGGGACCAAGTCAATATGAGCAGTTCTTC. The whole variable domain, remainder taken from reference TRBV28 and TRBJ2-1, is DVKVTQSSRYLVKRTGEKVFLECVQDMDHENMFWYRQDPGLGLRLIYFSYDVKMKEKGDIPEGYSVSREKKERFSLILESASTNQTSMYLCASSLPGPSQYEQFFGPGTRLTVL.